Here is one T cell receptor beta chain with its context. Its antigen is unknown. The data originate from a study of blood T cells in healthy people across ages. Study results and limitations: Total diversity from one million sequenced T cells was likely underestimated. Strong correlation existed between TCR beta diversity and naive T cell percentage.

The CDR3 length is 16 residues. Germline V lookup: CDR1 LGHNA, CDR2 YNFKEQ. Trimming cost V 7 bases and J 5 bases; bases outside gene matches: 10. Through a sample-barcoded 5' primer and a J-beta primer mix, a second PCR was run for roughly 7 to 12 cycles. TCRdb recomputed calls from the 5' RACE reads with MiXCR, one row per CDR3 protein. The table lists around 400,000 distinct CDR3 sequences, roughly half of them singletons, with 50% to 65% in the top ten. Total RNA, at least 5 micrograms per sample, came from PBMCs. This clonotype was obtained from a man in his fifties or sixties in good health. The sample taken for sequencing was blood. The rearrangement uses TRBV4-2 and TRBJ2-3; 12 positions agree with TRBD2. The DNA for the CDR3 is TGTGCCAGCACACCGCTAGCGGGGGGGGCTTTAGATACGCAGTATTTT. This translates into CASTPLAGGALDTQYF.